The 25 T cell receptor beta chains in this list originate from one sample, sequenced in a study of technical replicates of blood from a few donors. The table came from immunoSEQ multiplex PCR; TCRdb's copy has only in-frame clones and leaves some out. The sample consists of tens of thousands of clones, 85% to 90% of them appearing once. The source material was PBMCs. The receptors were gathered from a human donor in good health. Some clones in this sample may be carry-over from other donors' samples.

By sample fraction, this clone is medium-sized (0.01 to 0.1%). The chain uses TRBV13 and TRBJ2-1; 7 bases match TRBD2. Germline loops: CDR1 PRHDT, CDR2 FYEKMQ (reference sequence). Trimming cost V 1 base and J 3 bases; bases outside gene matches: 3. The CDR3 contains 15 residues. CDR3 residues: CASSLEGGDYNEQFF. As DNA, the CDR3 is TGTGCCAGCAGCTTAGAGGGAGGGGACTACAATGAGCAGTTCTTC.

V and J are TRBV18 and TRBJ1-3; D remains ambiguous. Trimming removed 0 bases at V and 0 bases at J, with 6 bases between. The germline gives CDR1 KGHSH, CDR2 LQKENI. The CDR3 is 15 residues long. The CDR3 nucleotides are TGTGCCAGCTCACCACCGGAGAGCTCTGGAAACACCATATATTTT. Translation gives CASSPPESSGNTIYF. Filled out from reference TRBV18 and TRBJ1-3, the complete variable domain reads NAGVMQNPRHLVRRRGQEARLRCSPMKGHSHVYWYRQLPEEGLKFMVYLQKENIIDESGMPKERFSAEFPKEGPSILRIQQVVRGDSAAYFCASSPPESSGNTIYFGEGSWLTVV.

DNA of the CDR3: TGTGCCAGCAGCTTAGGCGACAGGCGCTACGAGCAGTACTTC. Amino acids: CASSLGDRRYEQYF. The chain couples TRBV7-2 to TRBJ2-7; D may be TRBD1 (6 bases). The CDR3 has 14 amino acids. V was cut by 1 base and J by 3 bases, with 10 bases left in between. The germline V gene encodes CDR1 SGHTA and CDR2 FQGNSA. Combining the CDR3 with reference TRBV7-2 and TRBJ2-7 gives the whole variable domain GAGVSQSPSNKVTEKGKDVELRCDPISGHTALYWYRQSLGQGLEFLIYFQGNSAPDKSGLPSDRFSAERTGGSVSTLTIQRTQQEDSAVYLCASSLGDRRYEQYFGPGTRLTVT.

V usage is TRBV18 and J usage is TRBJ2-7, with D perhaps TRBD2 (6 bases). The CDR3 has 14 residues. With 3 bases removed from V and 2 bases from J, the gap between germline ends came to 11 bases. Germline V CDR1 and CDR2: KGHSH, LQKENI. CDR3 in DNA: TGTGCCAGCTCACCTCCGGGACTCCCCTACGAGCAGTACTTC. Amino acid sequence: CASSPPGLPYEQYF.

The chain uses TRBV9 and TRBJ2-1; 9 bases match TRBD2. Trimming removed 4 bases from V and 4 bases from J; junction bases left unmatched: 3. CDR3 length equals 14 residues. CDR1 SGDLS and CDR2 YYNGEE come from the germline V gene. The CDR3 DNA follows: TGTGCCAGCAGCACAGCGGGGGGATACAATGAGCAGTTCTTC. Its translation is CASSTAGGYNEQFF.

The rearrangement uses TRBV7-2 and TRBJ2-7; 11 bases fit TRBD2. The CDR3 is made up of 15 amino acids. With 4 bases clipped from V and 3 bases from J, the junction kept 5 bases outside the gene matches. Per the germline V gene, CDR1 is SGHTA and CDR2 is FQGNSA. This CDR3 is CASSSPTSGIYEQYF. In DNA, the CDR3 is TGTGCCAGCAGCTCCCCGACTAGCGGGATCTACGAGCAGTACTTC. Together with reference TRBV7-2 and TRBJ2-7, the CDR3 gives the full variable domain: GAGVSQSPSNKVTEKGKDVELRCDPISGHTALYWYRQSLGQGLEFLIYFQGNSAPDKSGLPSDRFSAERTGGSVSTLTIQRTQQEDSAVYLCASSSPTSGIYEQYFGPGTRLTVT.

V usage is TRBV18 and J usage is TRBJ2-5; TRBD2 matches 15 bases. The CDR3 totals 17 residues. CDR1 is KGHSH and CDR2 is LQKENI in the germline V gene. V trimming: 6 bases; J trimming: 0 bases; junction bases outside the gene matches: 5. The DNA for the CDR3 is TGTGCCAGCTCGGCCGGACTAGCGGGAGGGCACCAAGAGACCCAGTACTTC. This gives the protein CASSAGLAGGHQETQYF. The entire variable domain, with the rest obtained from reference TRBV18 and TRBJ2-5, is as follows: NAGVMQNPRHLVRRRGQEARLRCSPMKGHSHVYWYRQLPEEGLKFMVYLQKENIIDESGMPKERFSAEFPKEGPSILRIQQVVRGDSAAYFCASSAGLAGGHQETQYFGPGTRLLVL.

The CDR3 reads CASSAGIYEQYF. CDR3 nucleotides: TGCGCCAGCTCTGCAGGGATTTACGAGCAGTACTTC. The chain couples TRBV10-1 to TRBJ2-7; a possible D gene is TRBD1 (5 bases). Trimming stripped 8 bases from V and 4 bases from J, with 12 bases between. The germline V gene encodes CDR1 WNHNN and CDR2 SYGVQD (reference sequence). The length of the CDR3 is 12 residues.

The gene calls are TRBV9 and TRBJ1-6; 10 nucleotides line up with TRBD1. The CDR3 totals 14 residues. Germline values: CDR1 SGDLS, CDR2 YYNGEE. J was trimmed by 9 bases and V by 7 bases; bases with no gene match: 7. CDR3: CASARGTGVSPLHF. The CDR3 DNA is TGTGCCAGCGCCCGAGGGACAGGGGTTTCACCCCTCCACTTT. Based on the CDR3 plus reference TRBV9 and TRBJ1-6, the full variable domain is DSGVTQTPKHLITATGQRVTLRCSPRSGDLSVYWYQQSLDQGLQFLIQYYNGEERAKGNILERFSAQQFPDLHSELNLSSLELGDSALYFCASARGTGVSPLHFGNGTRLTVT.

The rearrangement links TRBV4-3 to TRBJ1-1; 7 positions match TRBD1. The trim removed 3 bases at V and 5 bases at J, leaving 9 bases unmatched. The length of the CDR3 is 15 residues. Germline V lookup: CDR1 LGHNA, CDR2 YSLEER. The CDR3 region is CASSHHGQVRTEAFF. The CDR3 nucleotides read TGCGCCAGCAGCCACCACGGACAGGTGAGGACTGAAGCTTTCTTT.

The rearrangement links TRBV6-4 to TRBJ2-3; 11 bases line up with TRBD2. Looked up from germline, CDR1 is MRHNA and CDR2 is SNTAGT. The CDR3 length is 15 residues. The V and J ends lost 6 bases and 0 bases, in that order; junction bases with no gene match: 2. DNA for the CDR3: TGTGCCAGCAGAACTAGCGGGGGCAGCACAGATACGCAGTATTTT. It translates to CASRTSGGSTDTQYF.

In regard to this clone: One end of the junction is discordant with germline, which a read error may explain. J is TRBJ1-2 and V is TRBV5-1; TRBD1 might be the D (5 bases). CDR1 SGHRS and CDR2 YFSETQ come from the germline V gene. This CDR3 contains 13 residues. The CDR3 nucleotides read TGCGCCAGCAGCCCCGACAGTCTCTATAGCTACACCTTC. This gives the protein CASSPDSLYSYTF.

The chain is built from TRBV7-9 and TRBJ2-6; 8 bases line up with TRBD1. There are 18 residues in the CDR3. The germline V gene encodes CDR1 SEHNR and CDR2 FQNEAQ (reference sequence). Trimming cost V 5 bases and J 4 bases; bases outside gene matches: 13. The CDR3 region is CASSPRQGYSSGANVLTF. The CDR3 DNA reads as TGTGCCAGCAGCCCTCGACAGGGGTACTCATCCGGGGCCAACGTCCTGACTTTC.

Within the sample, this clone is medium-sized. The genes are TRBV2 and TRBJ1-6; D gene unclear. Per germline, CDR1 SNHLY and CDR2 FYNNEI. Trimming took 1 base from V and 7 from J, leaving 17 bases between them. The CDR3 is 17 amino acids. CDR3 sequence: CASSEVRRPQLNSPLHF. DNA for the CDR3: TGTGCCAGCAGTGAAGTTCGGAGACCCCAATTAAATTCACCCCTCCACTTT. Supplemented by reference TRBV2 and TRBJ1-6, the full variable domain reads EPEVTQTPSHQVTQMGQEVILRCVPISNHLYFYWYRQILGQKVEFLVSFYNNEISEKSEIFDDQFSVERPDGSNFTLKIRSTKLEDSAMYFCASSEVRRPQLNSPLHFGNGTRLTVT.

This clone was detected a few times. V usage is TRBV7-9 and J usage is TRBJ2-7, with 8 bases aligning to TRBD2. Germline CDR1 SEHNR, CDR2 FQNEAQ (reference sequence). The V segment lost 1 base and the J segment 4 bases; nucleotides outside the gene matches: 0. The CDR3 extends over 13 amino acids. CDR3 sequence (DNA): TGTGCCAGCAGCTTAGGCGGGAGGTACGAGCAGTACTTC. As protein: CASSLGGRYEQYF.

The CDR3 sequence is CAWSVGRTGRSGELFF. In nucleotides, the CDR3 is TGTGCCTGGAGTGTAGGACGGACAGGGAGGTCCGGGGAGCTGTTTTTT. The chain uses TRBV30 and TRBJ2-2; TRBD1 matches 8 bases. The V and J ends lost 0 bases and 6 bases, in that order; junction bases with no gene match: 9. The CDR3 is 16 amino acids. In germline, CDR1 is GTSNPN, CDR2 SVGIG (reference sequence).

The J gene is TRBJ1-2, the V gene TRBV30; no clear D gene. V was clipped by 0 bases and J by 2 bases, with 7 bases between them. The V gene's germline CDR1 is GTSNPN and CDR2 SVGIG (reference sequence). The CDR3 is 13 amino acids. The DNA of the CDR3 is TGTGCCTGGAGTGTAGACATGAACTATGGCTACACCTTC. This sequence encodes CAWSVDMNYGYTF. The full variable domain, with the rest looked up from reference TRBV30 and TRBJ1-2, is SQTIHQWPATLVQPVGSPLSLECTVEGTSNPNLYWYRQAAGRGLQLLFYSVGIGQISSEVPQNLSASRPQDRQFILSSKKLLLSDSGFYLCAWSVDMNYGYTFGSGTRLTVV.

This chain uses TRBV13 with TRBJ2-7; D might be TRBD1 (5 bases). This CDR3 spans 15 amino acids. The germline V and J ends were trimmed by 5 bases and 7 bases, with 21 bases remaining between them. The germline CDR1 and CDR2 sequences are PRHDT and FYEKMQ (reference sequence). The CDR3: CASSQGASTRTEQYF. The CDR3 bases are TGTGCCAGCAGCCAAGGGGCCTCAACCAGGACGGAGCAGTACTTC.

CDR3 region: CASSRAHSYEQYF. The CDR3 DNA sequence: TGCGCCAGCAGCCGAGCCCATTCCTACGAGCAGTACTTC. V usage is TRBV4-3 and J usage is TRBJ2-7; D gene unclear. The germline V gene encodes CDR1 LGHNA and CDR2 YSLEER. The germline V and J ends were trimmed by 4 bases and 1 base, with 8 bases remaining between them. The CDR3 contains 13 residues.

V is TRBV7-6 and J is TRBJ1-1; D uncertain. This CDR3 spans 14 amino acids. The V and J ends lost 1 base and 1 base respectively, with 7 bases between them. Germline V gene data show CDR1 as SGHVS and CDR2 as FNYEAQ. This CDR3 reads CASSLDSGNTEAFF. The DNA of the CDR3 is TGTGCCAGCAGCTTAGATTCCGGGAACACTGAAGCTTTCTTT.

This chain uses TRBV6-5 with TRBJ2-1, with 8 positions matching TRBD2. The germline V gene has CDR1 MNHEY and CDR2 SVGAGI. V shed 7 bases and J 2 bases; nucleotides not matched to a gene: 1. The CDR3 is 13 amino acids. The CDR3 sequence is CASTGGAYNEQFF. Here the CDR3 DNA reads TGTGCCAGCACCGGGGGGGCCTACAATGAGCAGTTCTTC.

This clone has only one observation. The chain employs TRBV7-2 and TRBJ2-7; 8 nucleotides agree with TRBD2. The CDR3 has 16 amino acids. CDR1 and CDR2 (germline): SGHTA, FQGNSA. V trimming: 1 base; J trimming: 4 bases; junction bases outside the gene matches: 9. This CDR3 is CASSLDGISGDYEQYF. CDR3 DNA sequence: TGTGCCAGCAGCTTAGATGGTATTAGCGGGGATTACGAGCAGTACTTC.

The chain carries TRBV7-2 and TRBJ2-1, with 8 nucleotides matching TRBD1. The length of the CDR3 is 16 residues. The V gene end was trimmed by 4 bases and the J gene end by 9 bases; junction bases not matched to a gene: 14. Germline-derived CDR1 and CDR2 are SGHTA and FQGNSA. The CDR3 loop is CASSSGRDRPSIEQFF. CDR3 coding DNA: TGTGCCAGCAGCTCTGGAAGGGACAGGCCAAGCATTGAGCAGTTCTTC.

The chain employs TRBV6-5 and TRBJ1-5; perhaps TRBD1 as D (5 bases). The ends were cut back, 6 bases at V and 1 base at J, with 10 bases in the middle. The CDR3 sequence is 14 residues long. In germline, CDR1 is MNHEY, CDR2 SVGAGI. The CDR3 here is CASRGGGSNQPQHF. DNA of the CDR3: TGTGCCAGCAGGGGCGGGGGGAGCAATCAGCCCCAGCATTTT.

This clone was counted a single time. V is TRBV9 and J is TRBJ2-3; 9 bases are shared with TRBD1. The germline CDR1 and CDR2 sequences are SGDLS and YYNGEE. V lost 2 bases to trimming and J lost 7 bases; unmatched junction nucleotides: 11. This CDR3 comprises 16 residues. Here the CDR3 DNA reads TGTGCCAGCAGCGTTGGGTGGGGACAGGGTAAAAATACGCAGTATTTT. Translating gives CASSVGWGQGKNTQYF.